This T cell receptor (beta chain) was retrieved from a study of CD8 T cells in Susac syndrome. CDR1 DFQATT and CDR2 SNEGSKA come from the germline V gene (reference sequence). The V and J ends lost 7 bases and 1 base respectively, with 13 bases between them. The CDR3 totals 13 residues. Reverse transcription of roughly 0.45 to 1 ug RNA was performed with random hexamers. One entry per CDR3 protein results from TCRdb running MiXCR on the immunoSEQ multiplex PCR reads. The table shows around 300,000 distinct CDR3 sequences, with approximately 85% occurring only once. The receptor was derived from a human donor with multiple sclerosis. Material for sequencing was CD8+ T cells from PBMCs. This rearrangement joins TRBV20-1 to TRBJ2-5; no clear D gene. The CDR3 sequence is CSVNGRTQETQYF. CDR3 DNA sequence: TGCAGTGTTAACGGGCGGACCCAAGAGACCCAGTACTTC.